This TCR beta chain was identified in a study of tumor and adjacent non-tumor tissue in lung cancer. Study-level information: Stage I to III disease affected 10 men and 5 women aged roughly 30 to 76.

Three rounds of nested PCR, following a modified ARM-PCR protocol, produced the TCRbeta library. TCRdb called the multiplex PCR reads again in MiXCR, with one record for every CDR3 protein. The data hold some 95,000 distinct CDR3 sequences, with 80% observed a single time. CDR3 length: 12 residues. Per the germline V gene, CDR1 is MNHNY and CDR2 is SVGAGI (reference sequence). The template was RNA from unsorted bulk tissue. More than 3 cm separated this lung sample from the edge of the tumor. Between August and November 2014, newly diagnosed, chemotherapy-naive lung cancer patients underwent thoracic surgery in China. Study-level points and caveats: In normal lung, the top 100 clones were significantly more dominant than in tumor. Patients with more diverse tumor TCRs had worse survival.

This clonotype was counted a single time. Its antigen remains unidentified. The junction and the germline gene differ at one end; a read error may be behind it. This receptor was obtained from a man aged 55 to 70 with small cell lung cancer. The chain is built from TRBV6-6 and TRBJ2-7; D remains ambiguous. Sequencing was carried out using distant non-tumor lung tissue. The CDR3 DNA reads as TGTGCCAGCAATGGGGTCTTGGACGAGCAGCTCTTC. Protein product: CASNGVLDEQLF.